This note documents a single TCR beta chain sequence. The data stem from a study of blood T cell repertoires in COVID-19. The data were produced by immunoSEQ multiplex PCR, yet TCRdb's version contains in-frame clones alone and is incomplete. The sample contains about 310,000 clones, roughly 89% of which appear only once. Trimming stripped 5 bases from V and 4 bases from J, with 11 bases between. CDR3 length: 13 residues. Germline V lookup: CDR1 SGHTA, CDR2 FQGNSA. Sequencing input: PBMCs or T cells enriched from blood (not recorded which). The source of this sequence is a woman under 30 who had recovered from COVID-19. The J gene is TRBJ1-2, the V gene TRBV7-2; maybe TRBD1 (6 bases). The CDR3 loop reads CASSPDRLYGYTF. DNA of the CDR3: TGTGCCAGCAGCCCGGACAGACTCTATGGCTACACCTTC. Full variable domain (remainder filled in from reference TRBV7-2 and TRBJ1-2): GAGVSQSPSNKVTEKGKDVELRCDPISGHTALYWYRQSLGQGLEFLIYFQGNSAPDKSGLPSDRFSAERTGGSVSTLTIQRTQQEDSAVYLCASSPDRLYGYTFGSGTRLTVV.